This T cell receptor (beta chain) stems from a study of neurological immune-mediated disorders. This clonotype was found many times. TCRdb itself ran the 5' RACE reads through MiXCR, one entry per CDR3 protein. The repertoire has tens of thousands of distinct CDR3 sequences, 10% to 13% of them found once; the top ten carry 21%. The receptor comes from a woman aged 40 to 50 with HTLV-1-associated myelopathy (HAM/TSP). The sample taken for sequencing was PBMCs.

CDR3 DNA: TGTGCCAGCAGCCAGGGGACGCAGTATTTT. This gives the protein CASSQGTQYF. This chain links TRBV7-8 with TRBJ2-3; D is perhaps TRBD1 (6 bases). The CDR3 runs 10 residues. The germline V gene encodes CDR1 SGHVS and CDR2 FQNEAQ. The ends were cut back, 5 bases at V and 9 bases at J, with 6 bases in the middle.